This T cell receptor (beta chain) was sequenced for a study of CD8 T cells in Susac syndrome. RNA was extracted with the RNeasy kit, and a quantity of 0.5 to 1 ug was reverse transcribed using random hexamers. The TCR beta CDR3 was amplified by immunoSEQ multiplex PCR across 54 Vbeta, 13 Jbeta. TCRdb analysed the immunoSEQ multiplex PCR reads with MiXCR anew, one entry per CDR3 protein. Of about 76,000 distinct CDR3 sequences in the sample, more than 85% were seen once. V lost 6 bases, J lost 6 bases, and 15 bases stayed unmatched. The germline gives CDR1 ENHRY, CDR2 SYGVKD. The CDR3 has 17 amino acids.

V and J are TRBV10-3 and TRBJ2-7; TRBD1 matches 12 bases. Sequences were obtained from CD8+ T cells from PBMCs. The clonotype originates from a human donor with multiple sclerosis. CDR3 nucleotides: TGTGCCATCAGCGGTGGGGTTGACGGGACAGGGGGCCTCGAGCAGTACTTC. It codes for CAISGGVDGTGGLEQYF.